This T cell receptor beta chain was recorded in a study of T cells in women clearing cervical HPV infection. Turning to the study itself: Case blood drawn at lesion detection; control blood after infection cleared.

Sequencing used immunoSEQ multiplex PCR; TCRdb keeps in-frame clones, though not all of them. The repertoire table contains tens of thousands of clones. Study observations and caveats: Controls had more TRBV6-7 (0.16%) than cases (about 0.11%). A classifier using richness and V gene abundances reached an AUC of more than 0.8.

Cervical HPV DNA detected by MY09/MY11 PCR, typed by dot-blot. Trimming cost V 2 bases and J 3 bases, with 8 bases left between them. Germline V gene data show CDR1 as SGHRS and CDR2 as YFSETQ. This CDR3 region has 13 residues. On this clone: Its antigen remains unknown. From the germline J gene comes the end of the CDR3, since the read stops 3 residues before it.

Sequencing was done on a sample of blood buffy coat. This TCR was recovered from a woman between 18 and 69 years old with a cervical HPV16 infection that either progressed to CIN3+ or cleared (not recorded which). The chain recombines TRBV5-1 with TRBJ2-5, with TRBD2 as a possible D gene (6 bases). The sequenced CDR3 bases are TGCGCCAGCAGCTTCGGAGGGGAAGAGACC. It is translated as CASSFGGEET. The whole CDR3 protein reads CASSFGGEETQYF.